This TCR beta chain was sequenced during a study of CD8 T cells in Susac syndrome. Germline V gene lookup returns CDR1 MNHEY and CDR2 SVGAGI. The V and J ends lost 0 bases and 0 bases respectively, with 7 bases between them. This CDR3 is 15 amino acids long. Reverse transcription of 0.5 to 1 ug RNA was performed with random hexamers. MiXCR was run by TCRdb on the immunoSEQ multiplex PCR reads, yielding one entry per CDR3 protein. In the table there are about 190,000 distinct CDR3 sequences, roughly 95% of which are singletons. Sequencing input: CD4+ T cells from PBMCs. The chain combines TRBV6-5 with TRBJ2-3; D gene uncertain. This clonotype was obtained from a human donor with Susac syndrome. This CDR3 reads CASSYSMTSTDTQYF. The CDR3 DNA reads as TGTGCCAGCAGTTACTCGATGACTAGCACAGATACGCAGTATTTT.